Below are 19 T cell receptor beta chains sequenced from a single sample in a study of cytomegalovirus exposure and HLA in healthy donors (dated by TCRdb to the late 2010s). The protocol used for the library was the immunoSEQ multiplex PCR assay. For the multiplex PCR, a mixture combining 60 forward primers for TCR Vbeta segments and 13 reverse primers for TCR Jbeta segments was used. TCRdb retrieved this table from immuneACCESS and kept in-frame rearrangements only. Not all clones are present; in checked studies, unresolved V genes account for under half, and no reason is known for the remainder. The sample table records some 130,000 clones; 70% to 85% of these occur just once. The leading ten clones occupy around 2.5% of the sample. Sequencing was done on a sample of PBMCs. These receptors all come from a boy aged 2 to 10 in good health and CMV-seronegative.

This clone appeared a few times. The V call is TRBV18, the J call TRBJ1-2; the match to TRBD1 covers 7 bases. The CDR3 sequence is 18 residues long. The V segment lost 4 bases and the J segment 2 bases; nucleotides outside the gene matches: 16. The germline V gene has CDR1 KGHSH and CDR2 LQKENI. CDR3 sequence: CASSLTERGLGSNYGYTF. CDR3 DNA: TGTGCCAGCTCACTCACGGAGAGGGGGCTGGGATCCAACTATGGCTACACCTTC. Variable domain in full (rest from reference TRBV18 and TRBJ1-2): NAGVMQNPRHLVRRRGQEARLRCSPMKGHSHVYWYRQLPEEGLKFMVYLQKENIIDESGMPKERFSAEFPKEGPSILRIQQVVRGDSAAYFCASSLTERGLGSNYGYTFGSGTRLTVV.

This chain joins TRBV9 and TRBJ1-2; TRBD1 aligns across 7 bases. The trim removed 3 bases at V and 8 bases at J, leaving 13 bases unmatched. Germline CDR1 is SGDLS and CDR2 is YYNGEE. The length of the CDR3 is 15 residues. CDR3 DNA sequence: TGTGCCAGCAGCGCCAATACTCGGCGACAGGGAGGCTACACCTTC. Protein sequence: CASSANTRRQGGYTF.

The chain couples TRBV19 to TRBJ1-5; no firm D call. The CDR3 is 15 amino acids. CDR1 and CDR2 from the germline V gene are LNHDA and SQIVND (reference sequence). V lost 3 bases to trimming and J lost 5 bases, with 14 bases between them. CDR3 DNA: TGTGCCAGTAGTATGTGGGGAGACGTTGATCAGCCCCAGCATTTT. Protein sequence: CASSMWGDVDQPQHF.

The CDR3 nucleotides are TGTGCCAGCAGCTTGGAGTGGGCAACTGAAGCTTTCTTT. The encoded protein is CASSLEWATEAFF. This chain links TRBV5-5 with TRBJ1-1; no clear D. The CDR3 has 13 residues. Germline V gene sequence: CDR1 SGHKS, CDR2 YYEKEE (reference sequence). The V end lost 0 bases, the J end lost 5 bases, and 8 bases lay between the germline ends.

The chain joins TRBV27 to TRBJ2-7, with a tentative D call TRBD2 (7 bases). CDR1 and CDR2 (germline): MNHEY, SMNVEV (reference sequence). The CDR3 covers 16 residues. Deletions cut 7 bases from V and 2 bases from J, with 21 bases between. The chain's CDR3 is CASTYLRGGTPYEQYF. The CDR3 DNA reads TGTGCCAGCACCTATCTGCGCGGGGGCACCCCCTACGAGCAGTACTTC.

The rearrangement links TRBV9 to TRBJ2-2, with D tentatively TRBD1 (6 bases). Trimming stripped 3 bases from V and 5 bases from J, with 23 bases between. The CDR3 sequence is 18 residues long. Germline assignment: CDR1 SGDLS and CDR2 YYNGEE. CDR3 DNA: TGTGCCAGCAGCGCCTCTCCCGGCAGGGGCTATTCTACCGGGGAGCTGTTTTTT. Protein: CASSASPGRGYSTGELFF.

The chain couples TRBV18 to TRBJ2-7, with D tentatively TRBD2 (5 bases). The germline CDR1 and CDR2 sequences are KGHSH and LQKENI. V was clipped by 3 bases and J by 5 bases, with 14 bases between them. The length of the CDR3 is 14 residues. The CDR3 nucleotides read TGTGCCAGCTCACCTCGGGAATCTCGAGACGAGCAGTACTTC. This sequence encodes CASSPRESRDEQYF.

This clone showed up just a few times. This chain uses TRBV6-4 with TRBJ2-5, with 12 nucleotides matching TRBD1. This CDR3 has 15 residues. V shed 6 bases and J 5 bases; nucleotides not matched to a gene: 7. Germline V gene sequence: CDR1 MRHNA, CDR2 SNTAGT. The CDR3 protein is CASSPGTGGLETQYF. The CDR3 DNA reads TGTGCCAGCAGCCCCGGGACAGGGGGCCTGGAGACCCAGTACTTC.

The chain is built from TRBV6-5 and TRBJ2-3, with 8 bases identical to TRBD1. J gave up 1 base and V 2 bases, and 2 bases lay outside the gene matches. CDR1 is MNHEY, CDR2 SVGAGI, per germline. This CDR3 has 15 amino acids. The CDR3: CASSYDRGGTDTQYF. The CDR3 nucleotides are TGTGCCAGCAGTTACGACAGGGGTGGCACAGATACGCAGTATTTT.

The CDR3 DNA follows: TGTGCCAACCCAAGGAATAGGCGGCTATCTGAAGCTTTCTTT. Its protein is CANPRNRRLSEAFF. V usage is TRBV6-4 and J usage is TRBJ1-1; D is unresolved. From germline, CDR1 is MRHNA and CDR2 SNTAGT. The CDR3 totals 14 residues. Trimming left V 10 bases short and J 6 bases short, with 21 bases between.

J is TRBJ2-1 and V is TRBV7-2; D gene unclear. V gave up 4 bases and J gave up 10 bases, with 14 bases separating them. The CDR3 spans 13 residues. Germline CDR1 reads SGHTA; CDR2 reads FQGNSA. The CDR3, as DNA: TGTGCCAGCAGCTCAACAGTGACCTGGGAGCAGTTCTTC. This gives the protein CASSSTVTWEQFF.

This chain joins TRBV7-8 and TRBJ1-2; TRBD1 matches at 9 bases. Trimming took 1 base from V and 6 from J; bases not matched to a gene: 15. CDR1 is SGHVS, CDR2 FQNEAQ, per germline. The CDR3 totals 18 residues. CDR3 in DNA: TGTGCCAGCAGCTTAGACAGGGGGCGCCTTGGCGAGATTGATGGCTACACCTTC. The encoded protein is CASSLDRGRLGEIDGYTF.

CDR3 amino acids: CASSVRDWAPSNTGELFF. In nucleotides, the CDR3 is TGTGCCAGCAGTGTCCGGGACTGGGCTCCCTCGAACACCGGGGAGCTGTTTTTT. This rearrangement joins TRBV6-1 to TRBJ2-2; D is possibly TRBD2 (6 bases). The CDR3 extends over 18 amino acids. Germline CDR1 is MNHNS and CDR2 is SASEGT. Trimming removed 4 bases from V and 0 bases from J, with 18 bases in between.

V is TRBV7-3 and J is TRBJ2-1; a possible D gene is TRBD1 (5 bases). The CDR3 length is 15 residues. V was clipped by 1 base and J by 5 bases, with 12 bases between them. Germline loops: CDR1 SGHTA, CDR2 FQGTGA. The CDR3 coding sequence is TGTGCCAGCAGCTTAAACTTTGGGGCGGACAATGAGCAGTTCTTC. Amino acid sequence: CASSLNFGADNEQFF. The full variable domain, with the rest looked up from reference TRBV7-3 and TRBJ2-1, is GAGVSQTPSNKVTEKGKYVELRCDPISGHTALYWYRQSLGQGPEFLIYFQGTGAADDSGLPNDRFFAVRPEGSVSTLKIQRTERGDSAVYLCASSLNFGADNEQFFGPGTRLTVL.

The rearrangement links TRBV7-9 to TRBJ2-1; the D gene is possibly TRBD1 (6 bases). This CDR3 is built from 15 residues. Trimming stripped 7 bases from V and 2 bases from J, with 15 bases between. CDR1 is SEHNR, CDR2 FQNEAQ, per germline (reference sequence). The CDR3 is CASNTEGQAYNEQFF. CDR3 sequence (DNA): TGTGCCAGCAACACCGAGGGACAAGCCTACAATGAGCAGTTCTTC.

In this sample, this clone turned up once. The rearrangement links TRBV11-2 to TRBJ2-4; D possibly corresponds to TRBD2 (6 bases). There are 17 residues in the CDR3. V lost 5 bases, J lost 0 bases, and 17 bases lay in between. Germline V gives CDR1 SGHAT, CDR2 FQNNGV. CDR3 residues: CASSPGFSGLAKNIQYF. The CDR3 region has the DNA TGTGCCAGCAGCCCGGGGTTTAGCGGTCTAGCCAAAAACATTCAGTACTTC.

The chain is built from TRBV19 and TRBJ1-6; a weak D match, TRBD1 (5 bases). The CDR3 covers 15 residues. The germline CDR1 and CDR2 sequences are LNHDA and SQIVND (reference sequence). The germline V and J ends were trimmed by 6 bases and 9 bases, with 18 bases remaining between them. Here the CDR3 DNA reads TGTGCCAGTAGATCGAAGGACGGGGGACCTTCACCCCTCCACTTT. It encodes CASRSKDGGPSPLHF.

The CDR3 spells CASSEGGSNQPQHF. Here the CDR3 DNA reads TGTGCCAGTAGTGAGGGTGGAAGCAATCAGCCCCAGCATTTT. This sequence joins TRBV9 and TRBJ1-5; no clear D gene. The length of the CDR3 is 14 residues. Trimming removed 8 bases from V and 1 base from J, with 13 bases in between. From germline, CDR1 is SGDLS and CDR2 YYNGEE.

V gene TRBV15 combines with J gene TRBJ1-3, with 10 bases that match TRBD1. Germline trimming cut 2 bases from V and 2 bases from J; bases unmatched to any gene: 6. The germline CDR1 and CDR2 sequences are LNHNV and YYDKDF (reference sequence). The CDR3 has 17 residues. For the CDR3, the DNA is TGTGCCACCAGCAGACGACAGGGGGCGCTTCCTGGAAACACCATATATTTT. This gives the protein CATSRRQGALPGNTIYF.